This section outlines one T cell receptor (beta chain) sequence together with its context. This specimen belongs to a study of OX40 agonist ivuxolimab in advanced cancers. Assay: immunoSEQ multiplex PCR; the TCRdb copy retains only in-frame clones and omits some. The sample contains some 77,000 clones, over 75% of which appear only once. CDR1 is MNHNY, CDR2 SVGAGI, per germline (reference sequence). V gave up 0 bases and J gave up 2 bases, with 4 bases separating them. This CDR3 has 14 amino acids. Sequencing was performed on CD4+ or CD8+ T cells sorted from blood, taken in a trial of the OX40 agonist ivuxolimab. The rearrangement uses TRBV6-6 and TRBJ1-4; D ambiguous. The sequence derives from an adult with an advanced solid tumor such as melanoma, head and neck, liver or kidney cancer. The CDR3 bases are TGTGCCAGCAGTTACTCGGGGACTAATGAAAAACTGTTTTTT. It yields the protein CASSYSGTNEKLFF.